This T cell receptor beta chain emerged from a study of T cell responses to AZD1222 COVID-19 vaccine. The study, taken as a whole, reports: Donors were mostly white British, more females; clonal diversity possibly underestimated. As reported, nearly half of all spike-specific TCRs target variant regions that are unmutated. CD4 TCRs linked to vaccination spanned spike, dominating at 160-218 and 743-854.

Note on this clone: Antigen: not known.

The assay was immunoSEQ multiplex PCR, and TCRdb's table has in-frame clones only and misses some. The sample records approximately 140,000 clones, about nine tenths being singletons. The germline V gene encodes CDR1 SGHTA and CDR2 FQGNSA. CDR3 length: 13 residues. V was cut by 1 base and J by 7 bases, with 10 bases left in between. The gene calls are TRBV7-2 and TRBJ1-2; D is unresolved. This clonotype originated in an adult in good health. Here the sequenced sample was peripheral blood, taken on day 0 of AZD1222 vaccination. CDR3 coding DNA: TGTGCCAGCAGCTTAGGCAGTGTCGCTGGCTACACCTTC. Translated, it gives CASSLGSVAGYTF.